This TCR beta chain was recorded in a study of identical twins. This clonotype was recorded many times. Its antigen is not known. The CDR3 totals 11 residues. Trimming took 6 bases from V and 8 from J, leaving 8 bases between them. General study results and limits: With abundant cord blood beta clonotypes, insertions were fewer; memory repertoires showed no such pattern. Shared out-of-frame alpha sequences (those common to twins) showed excess low generation probability.

TCRdb passed the 5' RACE reads through MiXCR, listing each CDR3 protein once. Of approximately 530,000 distinct CDR3 sequences listed, around 24% are singletons. These data also formed part of another study, on yellow fever vaccine responses in identical twins.

The TCR sequence derives from a woman aged 18-29 years in good health. This chain joins TRBV12-3 or TRBV12-4 and TRBJ1-3; no reliable D call. The sequencing input was CD4+ T cells sorted from blood. The CDR3 nucleotides read TGTGCCAGCAGCAGCGAATACACCATATATTTT. Residues: CASSSEYTIYF.